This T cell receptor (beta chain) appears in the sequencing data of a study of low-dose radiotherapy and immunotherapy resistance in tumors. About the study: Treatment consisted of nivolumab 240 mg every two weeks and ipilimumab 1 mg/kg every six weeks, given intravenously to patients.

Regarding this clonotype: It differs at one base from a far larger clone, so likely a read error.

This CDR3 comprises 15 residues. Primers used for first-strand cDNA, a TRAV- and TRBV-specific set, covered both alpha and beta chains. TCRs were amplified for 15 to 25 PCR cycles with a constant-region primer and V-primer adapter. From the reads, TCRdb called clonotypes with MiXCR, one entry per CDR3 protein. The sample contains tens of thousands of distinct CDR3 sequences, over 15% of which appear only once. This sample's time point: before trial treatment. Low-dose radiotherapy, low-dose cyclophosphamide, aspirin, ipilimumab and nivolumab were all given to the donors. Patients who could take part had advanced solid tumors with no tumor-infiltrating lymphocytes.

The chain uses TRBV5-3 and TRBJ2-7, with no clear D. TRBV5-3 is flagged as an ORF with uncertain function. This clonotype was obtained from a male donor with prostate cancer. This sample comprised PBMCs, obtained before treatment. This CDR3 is CASSLSGYSDYEQYF. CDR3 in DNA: TGTGCCAGCAGCTTGTCGGGCTACTCCGACTACGAGCAGTACTTC.